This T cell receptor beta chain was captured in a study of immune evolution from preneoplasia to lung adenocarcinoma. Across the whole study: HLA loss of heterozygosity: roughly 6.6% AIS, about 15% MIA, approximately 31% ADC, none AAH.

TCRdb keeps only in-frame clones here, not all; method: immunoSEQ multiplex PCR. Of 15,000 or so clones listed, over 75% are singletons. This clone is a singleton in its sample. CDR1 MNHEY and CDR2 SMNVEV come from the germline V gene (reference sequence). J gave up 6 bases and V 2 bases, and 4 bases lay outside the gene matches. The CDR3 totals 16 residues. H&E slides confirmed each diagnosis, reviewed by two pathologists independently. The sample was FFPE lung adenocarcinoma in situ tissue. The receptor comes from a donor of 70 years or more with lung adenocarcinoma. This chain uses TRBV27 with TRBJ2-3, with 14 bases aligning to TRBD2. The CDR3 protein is CASSLGTSGSVDTQYF. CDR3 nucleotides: TGTGCCAGCAGTTTAGGGACTAGCGGGAGTGTCGATACGCAGTATTTT.